The present entry profiles one T cell receptor (beta chain) with its context. The antigen remains undetermined. Germline CDR1 reads DFQATT; CDR2 reads SNEGSKA (reference sequence). The CDR3 covers 14 residues. V was pared by 3 bases and J by 5 bases, with 16 bases between. A single record per CDR3 protein comes from TCRdb applying MiXCR to the 5' RACE reads. The sample has nearly 250,000 distinct CDR3 sequences, approximately 15% seen once. The sample belongs to a study of T-cell memory formation after mild COVID-19. Study as a whole: For the most part, TCR clusters were specific to one donor.

Whole-study results and caveats: Contracting clones localized mainly to CM and EM when CD4+ and mainly to EMRA when CD8+.

The chain links TRBV20-1 to TRBJ2-5; D gene uncertain. The source is an adult woman who had mild COVID-19 (a few samples of this study predate the infection). Cell type and time point are not known. The sample was PBMCs or a T cell subset sorted from them (not recorded which). The CDR3 region is CSASSVRREETQYF. In DNA, the CDR3 is TGCAGTGCTAGCAGTGTTAGACGCGAGGAGACCCAGTACTTC.